This T cell receptor (beta chain) was identified in a study of blood T cell repertoires in COVID-19. Study summary: The United States, Italy and Spain provided the acute and convalescent COVID-19 samples.

Here immunoSEQ multiplex PCR was the method, and the copy in TCRdb shows in-frame clones only, minus some. The profile shows 300,000 to 450,000 clones, more than 75% of them singletons. The V and J ends lost 4 bases and 9 bases, in that order; junction bases with no gene match: 10. The CDR3 consists of 14 residues. Germline CDR1 is SGHDT and CDR2 is YYEEEE. V usage is TRBV5-6 and J usage is TRBJ2-1, with 7 bases that match TRBD2. Specimen: peripheral blood. The TCR sequence derives from a woman aged 60-70 years with COVID-19, enrolled during active disease. CDR3 region: CASSGRVRSAEQFF. The CDR3 DNA sequence: TGTGCCAGCAGCGGGAGGGTCAGGTCGGCTGAGCAGTTCTTC.